This TCR beta chain was identified during a study of OX40 agonist ivuxolimab in advanced cancers. TCRdb's table, derived via immunoSEQ multiplex PCR, lists solely in-frame clones and lacks some. The sample carries some 45,000 clones, about 90% recorded once. The CDR3 runs to 14 residues. Trimming removed 2 bases at V and 4 bases at J, with 11 bases between. CDR1 is MNHEY, CDR2 SVGAGI, per germline. The sequenced sample was CD4+ or CD8+ T cells sorted from blood, obtained in a trial of the OX40 agonist ivuxolimab. This sequence joins TRBV6-5 and TRBJ1-1; tentative D call: TRBD1 (5 bases). The sequence derives from an adult with an advanced solid tumor such as melanoma, head and neck, liver or kidney cancer. In DNA form, the CDR3 reads TGTGCCAGCAGTTACCGGGGGGTAGGCACTGAAGCTTTCTTT. Encoded protein: CASSYRGVGTEAFF.